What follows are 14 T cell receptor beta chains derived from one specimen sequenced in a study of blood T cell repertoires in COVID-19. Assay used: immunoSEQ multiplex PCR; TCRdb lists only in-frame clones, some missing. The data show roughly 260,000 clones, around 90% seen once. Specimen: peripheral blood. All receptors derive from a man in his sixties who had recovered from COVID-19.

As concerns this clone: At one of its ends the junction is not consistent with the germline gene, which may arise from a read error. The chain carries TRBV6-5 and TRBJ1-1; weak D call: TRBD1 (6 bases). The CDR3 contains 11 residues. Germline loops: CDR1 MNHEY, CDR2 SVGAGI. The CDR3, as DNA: TGTGCCAGCGGCCGGACAGCCTCCACTATGTTT. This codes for CASGRTASTMF.

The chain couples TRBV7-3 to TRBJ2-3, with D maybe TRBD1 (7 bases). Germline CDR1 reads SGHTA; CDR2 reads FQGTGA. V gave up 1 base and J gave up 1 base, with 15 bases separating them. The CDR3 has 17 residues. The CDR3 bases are TGTGCCAGCAGCTTAAGGGGTGGAGGGGGCGGCACAGATACGCAGTATTTT. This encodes CASSLRGGGGGTDTQYF. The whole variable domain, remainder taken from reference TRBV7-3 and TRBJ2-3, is GAGVSQTPSNKVTEKGKYVELRCDPISGHTALYWYRQSLGQGPEFLIYFQGTGAADDSGLPNDRFFAVRPEGSVSTLKIQRTERGDSAVYLCASSLRGGGGGTDTQYFGPGTRLTVL.

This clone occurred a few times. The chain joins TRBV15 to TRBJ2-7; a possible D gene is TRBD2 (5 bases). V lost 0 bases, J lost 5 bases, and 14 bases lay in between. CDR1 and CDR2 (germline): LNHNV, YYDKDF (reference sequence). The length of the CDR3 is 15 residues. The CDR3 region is CATSRDEGKLDEQYF. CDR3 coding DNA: TGTGCCACCAGCAGAGATGAGGGAAAACTTGACGAGCAGTACTTC.

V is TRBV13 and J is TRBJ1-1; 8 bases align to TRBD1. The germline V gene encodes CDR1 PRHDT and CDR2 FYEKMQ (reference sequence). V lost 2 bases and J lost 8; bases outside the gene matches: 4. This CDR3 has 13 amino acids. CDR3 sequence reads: CASSLYRGSEAFF. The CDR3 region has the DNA TGTGCCAGCAGCTTATACAGGGGGTCCGAAGCTTTCTTT.

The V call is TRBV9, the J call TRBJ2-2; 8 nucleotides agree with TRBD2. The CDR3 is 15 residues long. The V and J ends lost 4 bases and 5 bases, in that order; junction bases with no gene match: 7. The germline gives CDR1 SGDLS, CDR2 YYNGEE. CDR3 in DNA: TGTGCCAGCAGCAAGGGGGGACTAGTGACCGGGGAGCTGTTTTTT. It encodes CASSKGGLVTGELFF.

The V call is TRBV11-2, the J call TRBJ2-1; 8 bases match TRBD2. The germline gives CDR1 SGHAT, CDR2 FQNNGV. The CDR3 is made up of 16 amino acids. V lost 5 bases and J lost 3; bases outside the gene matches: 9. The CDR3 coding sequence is TGTGCCAGCAGCCTCTTCGGGGCGGGGGGCTACAATGAGCAGTTCTTC. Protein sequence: CASSLFGAGGYNEQFF. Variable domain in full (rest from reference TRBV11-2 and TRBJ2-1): EAGVAQSPRYKIIEKRQSVAFWCNPISGHATLYWYQQILGQGPKLLIQFQNNGVVDDSQLPKDRFSAERLKGVDSTLKIQPAKLEDSAVYLCASSLFGAGGYNEQFFGPGTRLTVL.

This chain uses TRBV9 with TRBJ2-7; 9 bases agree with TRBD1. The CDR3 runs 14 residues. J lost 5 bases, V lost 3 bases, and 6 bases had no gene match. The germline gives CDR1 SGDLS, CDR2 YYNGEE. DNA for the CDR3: TGTGCCAGCAGCGACAAGACAGGGGGAAACGAGCAGTACTTC. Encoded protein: CASSDKTGGNEQYF.

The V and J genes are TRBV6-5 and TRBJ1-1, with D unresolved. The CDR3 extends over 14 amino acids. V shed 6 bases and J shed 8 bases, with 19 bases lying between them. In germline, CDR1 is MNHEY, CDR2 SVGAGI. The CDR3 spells CASSPPPGVLEAFF. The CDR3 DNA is TGTGCCAGCAGCCCGCCCCCCGGGGTCTTAGAAGCTTTCTTT.

The CDR3 here is CASRGTGGEKLFF. For the CDR3, the DNA is TGTGCCAGTAGGGGGACAGGAGGGGAAAAACTGTTTTTT. The genes are TRBV19 and TRBJ1-4; 8 positions match TRBD1. This CDR3 is built from 13 residues. Trimming took 6 bases from V and 8 from J; bases not matched to a gene: 5. Germline V gene data show CDR1 as LNHDA and CDR2 as SQIVND (reference sequence).

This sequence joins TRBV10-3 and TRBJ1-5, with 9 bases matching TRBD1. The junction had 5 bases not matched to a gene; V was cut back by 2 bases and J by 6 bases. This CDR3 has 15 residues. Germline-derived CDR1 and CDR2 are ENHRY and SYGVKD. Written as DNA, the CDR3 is TGTGCCATCAGTGAGAAGGGACAGGGTAGTCAGCCCCAGCATTTT. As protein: CAISEKGQGSQPQHF.

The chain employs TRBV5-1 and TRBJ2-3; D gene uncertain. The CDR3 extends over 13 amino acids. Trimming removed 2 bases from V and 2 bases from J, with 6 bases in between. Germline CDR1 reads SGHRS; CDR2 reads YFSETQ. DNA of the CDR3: TGCGCCAGCAGCTTTACTTTCACAGATACGCAGTATTTT. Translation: CASSFTFTDTQYF.

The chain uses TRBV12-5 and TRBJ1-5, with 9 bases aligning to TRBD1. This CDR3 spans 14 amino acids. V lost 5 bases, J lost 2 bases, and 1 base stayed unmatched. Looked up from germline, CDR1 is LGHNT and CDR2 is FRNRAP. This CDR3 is CASGRQGGNQPQHF. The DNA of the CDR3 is TGTGCTAGTGGTCGACAGGGGGGCAATCAGCCCCAGCATTTT.

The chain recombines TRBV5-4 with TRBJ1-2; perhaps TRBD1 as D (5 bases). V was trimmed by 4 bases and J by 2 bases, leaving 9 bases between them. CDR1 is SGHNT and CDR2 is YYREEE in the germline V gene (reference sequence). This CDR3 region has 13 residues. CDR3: CASSRRGNYGYTF. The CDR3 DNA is TGTGCCAGCAGCCGACGGGGGAACTATGGCTACACCTTC.

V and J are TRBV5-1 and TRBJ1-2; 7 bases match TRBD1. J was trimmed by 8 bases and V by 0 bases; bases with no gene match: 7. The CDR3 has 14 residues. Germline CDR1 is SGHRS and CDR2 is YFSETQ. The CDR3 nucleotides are TGCGCCAGCAGCTTGGGACAGGGTTTAAAGGGCTACACCTTC. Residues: CASSLGQGLKGYTF.